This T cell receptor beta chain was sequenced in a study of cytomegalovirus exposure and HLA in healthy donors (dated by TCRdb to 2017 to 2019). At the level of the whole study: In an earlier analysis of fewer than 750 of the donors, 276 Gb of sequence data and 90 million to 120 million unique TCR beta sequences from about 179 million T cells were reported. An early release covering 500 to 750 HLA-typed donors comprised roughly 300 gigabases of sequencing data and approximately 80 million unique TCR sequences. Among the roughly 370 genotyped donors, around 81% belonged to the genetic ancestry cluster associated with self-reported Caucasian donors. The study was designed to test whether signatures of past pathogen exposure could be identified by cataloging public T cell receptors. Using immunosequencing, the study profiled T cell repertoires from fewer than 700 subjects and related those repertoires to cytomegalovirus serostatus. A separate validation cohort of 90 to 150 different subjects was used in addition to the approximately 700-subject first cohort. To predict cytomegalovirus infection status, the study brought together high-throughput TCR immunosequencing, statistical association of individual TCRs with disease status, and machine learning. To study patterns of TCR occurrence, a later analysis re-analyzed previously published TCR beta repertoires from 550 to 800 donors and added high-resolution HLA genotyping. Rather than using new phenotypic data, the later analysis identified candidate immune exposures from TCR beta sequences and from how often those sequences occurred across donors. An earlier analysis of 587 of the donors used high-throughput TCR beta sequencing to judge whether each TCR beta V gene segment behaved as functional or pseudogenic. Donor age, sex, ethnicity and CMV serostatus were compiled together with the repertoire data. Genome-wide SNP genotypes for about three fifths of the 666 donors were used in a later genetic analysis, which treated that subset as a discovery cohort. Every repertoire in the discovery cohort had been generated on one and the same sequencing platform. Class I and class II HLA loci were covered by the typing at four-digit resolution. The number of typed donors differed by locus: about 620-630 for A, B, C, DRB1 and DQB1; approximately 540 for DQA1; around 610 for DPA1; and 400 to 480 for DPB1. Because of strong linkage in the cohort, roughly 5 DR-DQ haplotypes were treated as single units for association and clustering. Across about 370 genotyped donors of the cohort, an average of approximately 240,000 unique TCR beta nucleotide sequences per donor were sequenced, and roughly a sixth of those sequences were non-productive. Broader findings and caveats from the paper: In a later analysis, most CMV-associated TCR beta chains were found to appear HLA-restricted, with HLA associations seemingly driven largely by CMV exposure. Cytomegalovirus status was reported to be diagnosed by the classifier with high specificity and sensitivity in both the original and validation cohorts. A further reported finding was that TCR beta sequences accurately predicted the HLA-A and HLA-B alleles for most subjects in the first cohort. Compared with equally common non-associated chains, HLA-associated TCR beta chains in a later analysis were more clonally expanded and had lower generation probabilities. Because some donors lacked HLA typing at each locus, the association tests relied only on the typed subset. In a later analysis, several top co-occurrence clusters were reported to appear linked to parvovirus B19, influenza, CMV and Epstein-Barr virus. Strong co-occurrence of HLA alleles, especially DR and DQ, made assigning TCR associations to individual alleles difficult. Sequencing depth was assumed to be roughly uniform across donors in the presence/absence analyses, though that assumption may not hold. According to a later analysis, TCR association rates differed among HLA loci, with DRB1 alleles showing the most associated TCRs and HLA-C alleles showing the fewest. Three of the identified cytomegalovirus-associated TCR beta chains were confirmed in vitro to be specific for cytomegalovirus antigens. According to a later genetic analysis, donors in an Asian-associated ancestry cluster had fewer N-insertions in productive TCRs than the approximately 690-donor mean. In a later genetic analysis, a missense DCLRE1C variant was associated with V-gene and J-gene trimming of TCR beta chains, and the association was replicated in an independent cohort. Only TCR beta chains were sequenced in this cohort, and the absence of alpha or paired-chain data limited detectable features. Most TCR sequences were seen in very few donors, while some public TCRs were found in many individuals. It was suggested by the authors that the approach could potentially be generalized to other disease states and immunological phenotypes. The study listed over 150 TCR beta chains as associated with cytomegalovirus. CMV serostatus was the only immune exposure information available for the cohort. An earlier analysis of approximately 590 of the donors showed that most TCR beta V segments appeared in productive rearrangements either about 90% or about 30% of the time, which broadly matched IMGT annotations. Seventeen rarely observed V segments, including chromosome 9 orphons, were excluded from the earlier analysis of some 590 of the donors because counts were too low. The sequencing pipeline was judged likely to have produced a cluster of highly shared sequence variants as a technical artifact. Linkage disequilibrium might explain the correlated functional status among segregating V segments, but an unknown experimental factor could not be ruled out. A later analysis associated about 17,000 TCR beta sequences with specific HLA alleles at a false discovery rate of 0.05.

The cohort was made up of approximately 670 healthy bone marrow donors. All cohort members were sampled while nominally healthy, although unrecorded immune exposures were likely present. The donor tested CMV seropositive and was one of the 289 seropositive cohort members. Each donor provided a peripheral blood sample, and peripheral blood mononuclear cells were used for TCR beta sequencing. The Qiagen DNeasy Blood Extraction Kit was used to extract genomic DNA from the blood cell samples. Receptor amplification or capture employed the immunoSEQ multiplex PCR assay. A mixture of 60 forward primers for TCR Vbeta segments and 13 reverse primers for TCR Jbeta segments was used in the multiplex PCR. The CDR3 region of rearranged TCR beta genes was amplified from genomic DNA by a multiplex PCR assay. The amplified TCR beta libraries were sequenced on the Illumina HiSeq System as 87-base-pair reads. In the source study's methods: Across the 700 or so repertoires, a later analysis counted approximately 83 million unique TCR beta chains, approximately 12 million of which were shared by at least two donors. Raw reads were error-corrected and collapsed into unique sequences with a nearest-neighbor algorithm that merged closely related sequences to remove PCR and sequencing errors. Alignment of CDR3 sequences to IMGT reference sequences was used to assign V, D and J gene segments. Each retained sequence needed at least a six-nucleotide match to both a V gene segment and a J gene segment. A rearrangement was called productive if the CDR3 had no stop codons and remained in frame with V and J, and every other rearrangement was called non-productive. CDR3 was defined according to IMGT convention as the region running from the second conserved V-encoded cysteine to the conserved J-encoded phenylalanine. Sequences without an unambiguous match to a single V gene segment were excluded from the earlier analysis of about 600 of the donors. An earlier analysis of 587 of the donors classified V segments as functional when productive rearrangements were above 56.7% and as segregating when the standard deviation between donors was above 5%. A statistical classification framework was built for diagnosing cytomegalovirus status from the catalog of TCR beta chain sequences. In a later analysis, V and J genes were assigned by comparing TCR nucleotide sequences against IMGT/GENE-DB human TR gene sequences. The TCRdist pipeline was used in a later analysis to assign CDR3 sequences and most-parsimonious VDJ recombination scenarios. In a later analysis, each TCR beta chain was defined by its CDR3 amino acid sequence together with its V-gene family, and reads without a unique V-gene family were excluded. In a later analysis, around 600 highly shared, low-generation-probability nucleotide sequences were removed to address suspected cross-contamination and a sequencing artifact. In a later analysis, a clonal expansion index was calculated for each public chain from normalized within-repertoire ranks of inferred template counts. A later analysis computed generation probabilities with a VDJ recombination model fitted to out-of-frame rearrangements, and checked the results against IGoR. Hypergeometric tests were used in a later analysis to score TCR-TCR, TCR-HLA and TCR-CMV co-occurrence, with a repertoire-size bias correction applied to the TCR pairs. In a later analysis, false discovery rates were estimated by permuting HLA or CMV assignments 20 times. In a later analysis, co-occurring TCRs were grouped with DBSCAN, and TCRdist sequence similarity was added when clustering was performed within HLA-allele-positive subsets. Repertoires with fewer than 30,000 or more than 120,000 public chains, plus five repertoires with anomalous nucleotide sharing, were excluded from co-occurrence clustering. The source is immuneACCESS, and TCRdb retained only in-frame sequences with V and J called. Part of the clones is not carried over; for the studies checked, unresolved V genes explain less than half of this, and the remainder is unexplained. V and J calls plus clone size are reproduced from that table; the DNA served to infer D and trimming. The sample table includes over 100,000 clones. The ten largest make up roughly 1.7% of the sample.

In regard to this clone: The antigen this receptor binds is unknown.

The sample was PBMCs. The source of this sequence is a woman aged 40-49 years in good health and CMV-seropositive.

The DNA sequence reads TGTGCCAGCAGTGATGAGAGACAGGGGGGATACGAGCAGTACTTC. The resulting protein is CASSDERQGGYEQYF. The chain joins TRBV6-1 to TRBJ2-7; 9 junctional bases match TRBD1. The CDR3 has 15 amino acids, counting the end cysteine and phenylalanine. The entry retains the CDR3 DNA only, 45 bases that are in frame from base 1. V and J are trimmed by 3 bases and 4 bases, and the gene matches miss 7 bases of the junction. The germline V gene sets CDR1 to MNHNS and CDR2 to SASEGT.